This TCR beta chain was found in a study of blood T cell repertoires in COVID-19. About the study: The samples span acute and convalescent COVID-19 from the United States, Italy and Spain.

TCRdb's table, derived via immunoSEQ multiplex PCR, lists solely in-frame clones and lacks some. The profile shows 220,000 or so clones, about 94% of them singletons. The CDR3 consists of 16 residues. Germline V gives CDR1 LNHDA, CDR2 SQIVND (reference sequence). After removal of 1 base from V and 3 bases from J, the junction contained 4 bases not matched to a gene. The Seattle patients, enrolled during active infection, were followed longitudinally. The sequenced material came from peripheral blood. The gene calls are TRBV19 and TRBJ2-3; TRBD1 agrees at 10 bases. This TCR derives from a man between 60 and 75 years old with COVID-19, enrolled during active disease. CDR3: CASSIGRQGATDTQYF. CDR3 nucleotide sequence: TGTGCCAGTAGTATAGGTCGACAGGGGGCAACAGATACGCAGTATTTT.